These 23 T cell receptor beta chains originate from one sample sequenced in a study of blood T cell repertoires in COVID-19. This table comes from immunoSEQ multiplex PCR, and its TCRdb copy is limited to in-frame clones, with some not included. In the table there are about 240,000 clones, about four fifths of which are singletons. Material for sequencing was PBMCs or T cells enriched from blood (not recorded which). Receptors were obtained from a woman aged 40-49 years who had been exposed to COVID-19.

The rearrangement uses TRBV7-2 and TRBJ1-5; D might be TRBD1 (6 bases). CDR1 and CDR2 from the germline V gene are SGHTA and FQGNSA. V lost 5 bases to trimming and J lost 6 bases, with 11 bases between them. This CDR3 region has 13 residues. CDR3 coding DNA: TGTGCCAGCAGCGGTACAGGGAGTCAGCCCCAGCATTTT. Translation gives CASSGTGSQPQHF.

About this clone itself: A read error may be the cause here, since a much bigger clone is one base away. The same CDR3 is also encoded by other DNA sequences in this sample. J is TRBJ1-1 and V is TRBV6-5; D may be TRBD1 (5 bases). CDR3 length equals 14 residues. The germline CDR1 and CDR2 sequences are MNHEY and SVGAGI. V was cut by 2 bases and J by 1 base, with 8 bases left in between. CDR3 amino acids: CASSYNRPNTEAFF. CDR3 nucleotide sequence: TGTGCCAGCAGTTACAACAGGCCGAACACTGAAGCTTTCTTT.

The chain joins TRBV21-1 to TRBJ2-7; TRBD1, the D gene given by the table, was not confirmed from the DNA. TRBV21-1 is tagged as a pseudogene. CDR3 length equals 15 residues. CDR3 in DNA: TGTGCCAGCAGATCAATCCGGGACAGGGAGAAGGAGCAGTACTTC. This codes for CASRSIRDREKEQYF.

The CDR3 nucleotides read TGTGCCAGCAGCTTTCCGGGGGGAGCCAATGAGCAGTTCTTC. Encoded protein: CASSFPGGANEQFF. V gene TRBV7-2 combines with J gene TRBJ2-1; 7 bases line up with TRBD2. The ends lost 3 bases at V and 6 bases at J; junction bases unmatched: 5. The germline V gene encodes CDR1 SGHTA and CDR2 FQGNSA. This CDR3 has 14 amino acids.

The V call is TRBV28, the J call TRBJ2-3, with 7 bases aligning to TRBD2. Germline trimming cut 5 bases from V and 4 bases from J; bases unmatched to any gene: 0. Germline assignment: CDR1 MDHEN and CDR2 SYDVKM. This CDR3 contains 12 residues. CDR3 in amino acids: CASSRGADTQYF. The CDR3 bases are TGTGCCAGCAGTCGGGGGGCAGATACGCAGTATTTT. Supplemented by reference TRBV28 and TRBJ2-3, the full variable domain reads DVKVTQSSRYLVKRTGEKVFLECVQDMDHENMFWYRQDPGLGLRLIYFSYDVKMKEKGDIPEGYSVSREKKERFSLILESASTNQTSMYLCASSRGADTQYFGPGTRLTVL.

In its sample, this clone was seen once. J is TRBJ1-1 and V is TRBV4-3, with TRBD1 as a possible D gene (5 bases). With 1 base removed from V and 0 bases from J, the gap between germline ends came to 9 bases. CDR1 LGHNA and CDR2 YSLEER come from the germline V gene. The CDR3 totals 15 residues. CDR3 sequence reads: CASSQGAGMNTEAFF. The CDR3 nucleotides read TGCGCCAGCAGCCAAGGAGCAGGGATGAACACTGAAGCTTTCTTT.

The rearrangement uses TRBV6-5 and TRBJ2-5; the D gene is possibly TRBD2 (5 bases). The V and J ends lost 4 bases and 5 bases respectively, with 11 bases between them. Germline V gives CDR1 MNHEY, CDR2 SVGAGI. The CDR3 has 13 amino acids. The CDR3 spells CASSSGSLETQYF. For the CDR3, the DNA is TGTGCCAGCAGTTCGGGGTCTTTGGAGACCCAGTACTTC.

The chain has TRBV7-3 and TRBJ2-5; 8 bases agree with TRBD1. The length of the CDR3 is 16 residues. Germline trimming cut 1 base from V and 5 bases from J; bases unmatched to any gene: 9. Germline V CDR1 and CDR2: SGHTA, FQGTGA. CDR3 bases: TGTGCCAGCAGCTTAATGCCTCAGGGGGCGGGCGAGACCCAGTACTTC. Translating gives CASSLMPQGAGETQYF. Filled out from reference TRBV7-3 and TRBJ2-5, the complete variable domain reads GAGVSQTPSNKVTEKGKYVELRCDPISGHTALYWYRQSLGQGPEFLIYFQGTGAADDSGLPNDRFFAVRPEGSVSTLKIQRTERGDSAVYLCASSLMPQGAGETQYFGPGTRLLVL.

This clone is a singleton in its sample. The V call is TRBV5-1, the J call TRBJ1-6, with D perhaps TRBD1 (5 bases). The CDR3 covers 15 residues. The germline V gene encodes CDR1 SGHRS and CDR2 YFSETQ. Trimming cost V 0 bases and J 4 bases, with 8 bases left between them. The CDR3: CASSLEQAYNSPLHF. The CDR3 coding sequence is TGCGCCAGCAGCTTGGAACAGGCTTATAATTCACCCCTCCACTTT.

A word on this clone: Other nucleotide sequences in the sample specify the same CDR3. The chain employs TRBV28 and TRBJ1-2, with TRBD1 matching over 11 bases. Looked up from germline, CDR1 is MDHEN and CDR2 is SYDVKM. CDR3 size: 14 residues. V shed 4 bases, J shed 3 bases, and the junction held 1 base outside the gene matches. CDR3: CASSSGQGDYGYTF. The CDR3 bases are TGTGCCAGCAGTTCGGGACAGGGGGACTATGGCTACACCTTC.

The table lists this clone with a few counts. J is TRBJ1-2 and V is TRBV5-4, with D uncertain. Germline V CDR1 and CDR2: SGHNT, YYREEE (reference sequence). The CDR3 is 13 residues long. The V end lost 3 bases, the J end lost 8 bases, and 14 bases lay between the germline ends. The CDR3 loop reads CASSSYGREGYTF. As DNA, the CDR3 is TGTGCCAGCAGCTCATATGGTCGGGAGGGCTACACCTTC.

The rearrangement uses TRBV12-3 or TRBV12-4 and TRBJ2-4, with D possibly being TRBD2 (5 bases). The CDR3 runs to 12 residues. Trimming stripped 6 bases from V and 6 bases from J, with 9 bases between. In DNA, the CDR3 is TGTGCCAGCAGCTCACTAGGAAACATTCAGTACTTC. It yields the protein CASSSLGNIQYF.

The genes are TRBV12-5 and TRBJ2-7; D remains ambiguous. The CDR3 is 13 residues long. CDR1 and CDR2 from the germline V gene are LGHNT and FRNRAP. The germline V and J ends were trimmed by 2 bases and 5 bases, with 10 bases remaining between them. The DNA for the CDR3 is TGTGCTAGTGGTTTGCCTGACCAGGACGAGCAGTACTTC. Translation gives CASGLPDQDEQYF.

The V and J genes are TRBV30 and TRBJ1-2; TRBD1 is a possible D gene (5 bases). CDR1 is GTSNPN, CDR2 SVGIG, per germline (reference sequence). CDR3 size: 12 residues. Trimming removed 2 bases from V and 8 bases from J, with 12 bases in between. The CDR3 loop reads CAWSKGPGGYTF. DNA of the CDR3: TGTGCCTGGAGTAAGGGTCCAGGGGGCTACACCTTC.

This chain connects TRBV7-8 to TRBJ2-2; possibly TRBD1 for D (6 bases). V was pared by 5 bases and J by 1 base, with 14 bases between. From germline, CDR1 is SGHVS and CDR2 FQNEAQ. The CDR3 is 16 amino acids. The CDR3, as DNA: TGTGCCAGCAGCCAGGACAGTTCCCTGAACACCGGGGAGCTGTTTTTT. Its protein is CASSQDSSLNTGELFF.

CDR3 loop: CSVADRGRGEKLFF. The DNA of the CDR3 is TGCAGCGTCGCGGACAGGGGACGAGGTGAAAAACTGTTTTTT. The chain is built from TRBV29-1 and TRBJ1-4, with TRBD1 identical over 9 bases. CDR1 and CDR2 (germline): SQVTM, ANQGSEA. This CDR3 spans 14 amino acids. V gave up 6 bases and J gave up 7 bases; unmatched junction bases: 9.

The chain links TRBV2 to TRBJ1-5; possible D gene TRBD1, 5 bases. Germline CDR1 is SNHLY and CDR2 is FYNNEI. CDR3 length: 14 residues. V was pared by 5 bases and J by 1 base, with 9 bases between. In nucleotides, the CDR3 is TGTGCCAGCAGTTTGACAGTAAGCAATCAGCCCCAGCATTTT. This gives the protein CASSLTVSNQPQHF.

The rearrangement links TRBV2 to TRBJ2-3; tentative D call: TRBD2 (7 bases). Trimming cost V 3 bases and J 8 bases, with 18 bases left between them. This CDR3 spans 15 amino acids. CDR1 is SNHLY, CDR2 FYNNEI, per germline. CDR3 protein: CASSDPRGPASTQYF. The CDR3 coding sequence is TGTGCCAGCAGTGATCCGCGGGGGCCTGCTTCTACGCAGTATTTT.

This chain joins TRBV6-5 and TRBJ2-1; TRBD2 might be the D (6 bases). The CDR3 is 15 residues long. Trimming shortened V by 6 bases and J by 0 bases, and 12 bases separated the two germline ends. Germline V gene lookup returns CDR1 MNHEY and CDR2 SVGAGI. CDR3 sequence: CASSSGTLSYNEQFF. The CDR3 DNA reads TGTGCCAGCAGCTCCGGGACTCTCTCCTACAATGAGCAGTTCTTC.

The V and J genes are TRBV7-2 and TRBJ1-1; D remains ambiguous. Trimming took 0 bases from V and 1 from J, leaving 6 bases between them. This CDR3 has 14 amino acids. CDR1 is SGHTA and CDR2 is FQGNSA in the germline V gene. This CDR3 reads CASSLALGNTEAFF. The CDR3 DNA reads TGTGCCAGCAGCTTAGCCCTAGGGAACACTGAAGCTTTCTTT.

The chain employs TRBV7-2 and TRBJ1-3, with 7 bases matching TRBD1. With 5 bases clipped from V and 4 bases from J, the junction kept 2 bases outside the gene matches. This CDR3 spans 13 amino acids. Germline values: CDR1 SGHTA, CDR2 FQGNSA. CDR3 in amino acids: CASSQDRGNTIYF. DNA of the CDR3: TGTGCCAGCAGCCAGGACAGGGGAAACACCATATATTTT.

This sequence joins TRBV7-3 and TRBJ1-1; 8 bases match TRBD1. The CDR3 runs 13 residues. V lost 5 bases, J lost 8 bases, and 7 bases stayed unmatched. CDR1 is SGHTA, CDR2 FQGTGA, per germline. The CDR3 DNA reads as TGTGCCAGCAGCAGTACTGGACAGGGAGAAGCTTTCTTT. Its translation: CASSSTGQGEAFF. Full variable domain (outside the CDR3, taken from reference TRBV7-3 and TRBJ1-1): GAGVSQTPSNKVTEKGKYVELRCDPISGHTALYWYRQSLGQGPEFLIYFQGTGAADDSGLPNDRFFAVRPEGSVSTLKIQRTERGDSAVYLCASSSTGQGEAFFGQGTRLTVV.

V and J are TRBV4-2 and TRBJ1-2; maybe TRBD1 (6 bases). This CDR3 is built from 16 residues. Trimming cost V 1 base and J 3 bases, with 15 bases left between them. Germline V gene data show CDR1 as LGHNA and CDR2 as YNFKEQ. This CDR3 reads CASSQVVGARDYGYTF. The DNA for the CDR3 is TGTGCCAGCAGCCAAGTGGTGGGGGCTAGGGACTATGGCTACACCTTC.